Each of the 10 T cell receptor beta chains below was sequenced from the same sample in a study of shared clonotypes between healthy human individuals. The protocol was immunoSEQ multiplex PCR, while the TCRdb copy is restricted to in-frame clones and leaves out a portion. The sample lists about 820,000 clones; about 92% were seen once. CD45RO-negative cells were positively selected for CCR7, leaving out terminally differentiated effector memory CD45RA+ cells. Sequencing was carried out using naive CD8+ T cells sorted from blood. Receptor source: a man aged 25-45 years in good health.

This chain connects TRBV5-4 to TRBJ2-7; 9 nucleotides agree with TRBD1. The J segment lost 2 bases and the V segment lost 4 bases, leaving 4 bases of the junction unmatched. Per germline, CDR1 SGHNT and CDR2 YYREEE (reference sequence). The CDR3 has 14 residues. The CDR3 nucleotides read TGTGCCAGCAGCAGGGACAGGGCCACCTACGAGCAGTACTTC. Translating it yields CASSRDRATYEQYF.

V usage is TRBV28 and J usage is TRBJ2-1; D is ambiguous. Germline V gene data show CDR1 as MDHEN and CDR2 as SYDVKM. This CDR3 has 15 residues. Trimming cost V 4 bases and J 5 bases, with 15 bases left between them. CDR3 DNA sequence: TGTGCCAGCAGTTCCCCTCAAAGGACCCACAATGAGCAGTTCTTC. It specifies CASSSPQRTHNEQFF. The full variable domain, its missing parts supplied by reference TRBV28 and TRBJ2-1, is DVKVTQSSRYLVKRTGEKVFLECVQDMDHENMFWYRQDPGLGLRLIYFSYDVKMKEKGDIPEGYSVSREKKERFSLILESASTNQTSMYLCASSSPQRTHNEQFFGPGTRLTVL.

V and J are TRBV7-2 and TRBJ2-3; no firm D call. Germline CDR1 SGHTA, CDR2 FQGNSA. This CDR3 contains 16 residues. Between the trimmed V and J ends, which lost 1 base and 5 bases, there was a span of 16 bases. CDR3 region: CASSLGFYGSGDTQYF. The DNA for the CDR3 is TGTGCCAGCAGCTTAGGGTTTTACGGGTCGGGAGATACGCAGTATTTT.

The chain combines TRBV4-1 with TRBJ2-7, with 7 bases that match TRBD2. Germline V gives CDR1 MGHRA, CDR2 YSYEKL. The V and J ends lost 0 bases and 1 base, in that order; junction bases with no gene match: 6. The CDR3 runs 16 residues. The CDR3 sequence: CASSQESTSVSYEQYF. DNA of the CDR3: TGCGCCAGCAGCCAAGAGTCAACTAGCGTTTCCTACGAGCAGTACTTC.

The chain employs TRBV27 and TRBJ2-7, with 9 bases matching TRBD2. Germline V gives CDR1 MNHEY, CDR2 SMNVEV (reference sequence). V was pared by 1 base and J by 4 bases, with 8 bases of the junction left unmatched. The length of the CDR3 is 16 residues. CDR3 sequence reads: CASSLLSAGGPYEQYF. The CDR3 bases are TGTGCCAGCAGTTTATTGTCTGCGGGAGGGCCTTACGAGCAGTACTTC.

J is TRBJ2-5 and V is TRBV15; D not certain. CDR3 length: 15 residues. V was shortened by 3 bases and J by 5 bases, with 16 bases between the two germline ends. Germline CDR1 LNHNV, CDR2 YYDKDF (reference sequence). The CDR3 sequence: CATSREFGREETQYF. The CDR3 region has the DNA TGTGCCACCAGCAGGGAATTCGGTCGAGAGGAGACCCAGTACTTC.

The chain is built from TRBV30 and TRBJ2-1; the match to TRBD2 covers 8 bases. After removal of 0 bases from V and 2 bases from J, the junction contained 6 bases not matched to a gene. This CDR3 comprises 16 residues. Per the germline V gene, CDR1 is GTSNPN and CDR2 is SVGIG (reference sequence). The CDR3 nucleotides read TGTGCCTGGAGTGTACCCCCGGGAGGGCCCTACAATGAGCAGTTCTTC. Translation: CAWSVPPGGPYNEQFF.

The genes are TRBV11-3 and TRBJ2-1; D not resolved. Trimming took off 5 bases at V and 4 bases at J, with 6 bases between the two ends. In germline, CDR1 is SGHNT, CDR2 YENEEA. This CDR3 spans 12 amino acids. In DNA form, the CDR3 reads TGTGCCAGCAGCCAAACGTACAATGAGCAGTTCTTC. Its protein is CASSQTYNEQFF.

The chain links TRBV27 to TRBJ2-7; D call uncertain. Per germline, CDR1 MNHEY and CDR2 SMNVEV (reference sequence). This CDR3 contains 14 residues. Trimming shortened V by 3 bases and J by 3 bases, and 12 bases separated the two germline ends. The CDR3 sequence: CASSLGPSGYEQYF. The CDR3 DNA is TGTGCCAGCAGTTTGGGTCCGAGTGGCTACGAGCAGTACTTC.

V usage is TRBV5-1 and J usage is TRBJ1-1; TRBD1 aligns across 9 bases. This CDR3 comprises 13 residues. From germline, CDR1 is SGHRS and CDR2 YFSETQ. With V trimmed by 4 bases and J by 5 bases, 3 bases remained unmatched. The CDR3 loop reads CASSNGQGTEAFF. DNA for the CDR3: TGCGCCAGCAGCAACGGACAGGGGACTGAAGCTTTCTTT.